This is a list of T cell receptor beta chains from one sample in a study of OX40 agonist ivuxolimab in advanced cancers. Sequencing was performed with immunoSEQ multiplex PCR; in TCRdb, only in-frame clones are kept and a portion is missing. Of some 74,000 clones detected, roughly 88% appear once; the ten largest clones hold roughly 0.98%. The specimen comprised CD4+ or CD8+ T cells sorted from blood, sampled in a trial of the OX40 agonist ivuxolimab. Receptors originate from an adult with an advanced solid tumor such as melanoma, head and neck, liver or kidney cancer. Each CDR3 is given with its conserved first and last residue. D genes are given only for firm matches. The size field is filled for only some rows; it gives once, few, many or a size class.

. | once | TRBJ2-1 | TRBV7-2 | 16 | TGTGCCAGCAGCTTAGCAATCGGGTTCCCCTACAATGAGCAGTTCTTC | CASSLAIGFPYNEQFF
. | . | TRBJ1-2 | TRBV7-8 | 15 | TGTGCCAGCAGCCCTCGTACAGGCTCTAACTATGGCTACACCTTC | CASSPRTGSNYGYTF
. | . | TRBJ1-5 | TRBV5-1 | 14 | TGCGCCAGCAGCTTGGAGGGACGGGGTCAGCCCCAGCATTTT | CASSLEGRGQPQHF
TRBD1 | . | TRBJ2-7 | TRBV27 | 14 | TGTGCCAGCCAACGGGACAGGGGTATCTACGAGCAGTACTTC | CASQRDRGIYEQYF
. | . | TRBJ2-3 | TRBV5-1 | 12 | TGCGCCAGCAGCTTGGCGGCAGATACGCAGTATTTT | CASSLAADTQYF
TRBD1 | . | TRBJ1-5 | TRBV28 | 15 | TGTGCCAGCAGGATCCGGGACAGGGGAAATCAGCCCCAGCATTTT | CASRIRDRGNQPQHF
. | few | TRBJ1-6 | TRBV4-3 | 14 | TGCGCCAGCAGCCAAGATGGGGGTCTTTCACCCCTCCACTTT | CASSQDGGLSPLHF
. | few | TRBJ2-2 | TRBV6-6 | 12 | TGTGCCAGCAGTTTCGGCACCGGGGAGCTGTTTTTT | CASSFGTGELFF
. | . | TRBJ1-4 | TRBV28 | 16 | TGTGCCAGCAGTTCAACAGGAGGAGGGCCTAATGAAAAACTGTTTTTT | CASSSTGGGPNEKLFF
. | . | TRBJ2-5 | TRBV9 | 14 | TGTGCCAGCACCGCGGGTGGGGGCAGAGAGACCCAGTACTTC | CASTAGGGRETQYF
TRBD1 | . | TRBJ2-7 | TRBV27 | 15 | TGTGCCAGCAGTCCGGGACAGGGACTCTCCTACGAGCAGTACTTC | CASSPGQGLSYEQYF
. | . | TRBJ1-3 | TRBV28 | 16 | TGTGCCAGCAGGCGAACCCAGGGCATCTCTGGAAACACCATATATTTT | CASRRTQGISGNTIYF
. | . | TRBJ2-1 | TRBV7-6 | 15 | TGTGCCAGCAGCTTAAGAGGACAGACCAACAATGAGCAGTTCTTC | CASSLRGQTNNEQFF
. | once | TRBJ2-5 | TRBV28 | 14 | TGTGCCAGCAGTTCCCCACTTGGGGGCGAGACCCAGTACTTC | CASSSPLGGETQYF
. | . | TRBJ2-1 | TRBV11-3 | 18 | TGTGCCAGCAGCTTAGATATGGGCTTCAAGGGGGTTTACAATGAGCAGTTCTTC | CASSLDMGFKGVYNEQFF
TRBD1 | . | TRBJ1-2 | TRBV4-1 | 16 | TGCGCCAGCAGCCAGCCCCGGGACAGGGCTAACTATGGCTACACCTTC | CASSQPRDRANYGYTF
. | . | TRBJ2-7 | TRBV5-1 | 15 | TGCGCCAGCAGCTTGAACCCACAGAGCTCCTACGAGCAGTACTTC | CASSLNPQSSYEQYF
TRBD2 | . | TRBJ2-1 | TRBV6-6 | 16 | TGTGCCAGCAGCCCCGGCTTGCGGGAGCCTGGCAATGAGCAGTTCTTC | CASSPGLREPGNEQFF
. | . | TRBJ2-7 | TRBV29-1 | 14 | TGCAGCGTTAAAGTTATGGCCGGGAGCTACGAGCAGTACTTC | CSVKVMAGSYEQYF
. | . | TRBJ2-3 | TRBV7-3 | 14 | TGTGCCAGCAGCCCAGCTGGGGGCACAGATACGCAGTATTTT | CASSPAGGTDTQYF
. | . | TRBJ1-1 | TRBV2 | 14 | TGTGCCAGCAGTGTCCTCAGGGGCTTGACTGAAGCTTTCTTT | CASSVLRGLTEAFF
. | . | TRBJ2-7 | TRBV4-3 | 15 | TGCGCCAGCAGCCAAGAAATAAAGGGACTCCGACAGCAGTACTTC | CASSQEIKGLRQQYF
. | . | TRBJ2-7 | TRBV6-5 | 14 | TGTGCCAGCAGAACCGCTACGGGAACCTACGAGCAGTACTTC | CASRTATGTYEQYF
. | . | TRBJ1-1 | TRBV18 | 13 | TGTGCCAGCTCACCCCAGCGGGACGCTGAAGCTTTCTTT | CASSPQRDAEAFF
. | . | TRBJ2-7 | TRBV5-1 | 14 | TGCGCCAGCAGGCTAGCTCCCCTGGCACACGAGCAGTACTTC | CASRLAPLAHEQYF
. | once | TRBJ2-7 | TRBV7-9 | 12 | TGTGCCAGCAGCTGGGGGCCCTACGAGCAGTACTTC | CASSWGPYEQYF
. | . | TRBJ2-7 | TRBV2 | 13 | TGTGCCAGCATCCCGACTCCCAATTTCGAGCAGTACTTC | CASIPTPNFEQYF
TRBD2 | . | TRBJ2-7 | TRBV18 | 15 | TGTGCCAGCTCACCATCGCTAGCGGCGCCCTACGAGCAGTACTTC | CASSPSLAAPYEQYF
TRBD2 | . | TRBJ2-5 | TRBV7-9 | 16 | TGTGCCAGCACCCTAATGCGCGGGAGTGGCCAAGAGACCCAGTACTTC | CASTLMRGSGQETQYF
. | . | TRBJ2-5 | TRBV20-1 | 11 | TGCAGGGCCGGGCGCCTAGGGGGCCAGTACTTC | CRAGRLGGQYF
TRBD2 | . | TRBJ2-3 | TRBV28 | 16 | TGTGCCAGCAGTCCGGCGGGAGTGAGTAACACAGATACGCAGTATTTT | CASSPAGVSNTDTQYF
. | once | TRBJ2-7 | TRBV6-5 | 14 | TGTGCCAGCAGTTACTCATCGGGAGACTACGAGCAGTACTTC | CASSYSSGDYEQYF
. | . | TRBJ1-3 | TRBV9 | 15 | TGTGCCAGCAGCGTAGACGGCAACTCTGGAAACACCATATATTTT | CASSVDGNSGNTIYF
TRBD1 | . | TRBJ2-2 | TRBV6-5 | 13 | TGTGCCAGCAAAGACAGGGGGACCGGGGAGCTGTTTTTT | CASKDRGTGELFF
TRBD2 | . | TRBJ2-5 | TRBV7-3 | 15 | TGTGCCAGCAGCCCCCGGGAGGGCTCCCAAGAGACCCAGTACTTC | CASSPREGSQETQYF
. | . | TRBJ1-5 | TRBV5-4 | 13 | TGTGCCAGCAGCTTGGACAGGGCCCAGCCCCAGCATTTT | CASSLDRAQPQHF
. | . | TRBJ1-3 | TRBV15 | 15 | TGTGCCACCAGCAGCGCCCCTTGGGAAGGAAACACCATATATTTT | CATSSAPWEGNTIYF
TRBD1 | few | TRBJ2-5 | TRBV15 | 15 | TGTGCCACCAGCGCCCAGGGGGCAGCCGGGGAGACCCAGTACTTC | CATSAQGAAGETQYF
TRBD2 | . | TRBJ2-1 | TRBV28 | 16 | TGTGCCAGCAGCCACGCCGGACTAGCGGGAGCGGGTGAGCAGTTCTTC | CASSHAGLAGAGEQFF
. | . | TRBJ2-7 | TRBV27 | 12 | TGTGCCAGCAGGACCGGGATCTACGAGCAGTACTTC | CASRTGIYEQYF
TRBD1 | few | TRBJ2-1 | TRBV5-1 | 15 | TGCGCCAGCAGCTTGGGGGACAGGCTAGCCGATGAGCAGTTCTTC | CASSLGDRLADEQFF
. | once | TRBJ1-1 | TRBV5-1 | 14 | TGCGCCAGCAGCTTACAGGGTGGGAACACTGAAGCTTTCTTT | CASSLQGGNTEAFF
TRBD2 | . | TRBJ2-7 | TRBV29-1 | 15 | TGCAGCGTTGAAGGAGCTAGCGGGACAACGTACGAGCAGTACTTC | CSVEGASGTTYEQYF
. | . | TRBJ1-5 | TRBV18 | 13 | TGTGCCAGCTCGCCGTCTCTCAATCAGCCCCAGCATTTT | CASSPSLNQPQHF
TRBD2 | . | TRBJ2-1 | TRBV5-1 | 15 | TGCGCCAGCAGCTTGCAACTAGCGGGGTACAATGAGCAGTTCTTC | CASSLQLAGYNEQFF
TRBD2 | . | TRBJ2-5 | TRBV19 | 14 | TGTGCCAGTAAGAGCCAGCGGGGTCAAGAGACCCAGTACTTC | CASKSQRGQETQYF
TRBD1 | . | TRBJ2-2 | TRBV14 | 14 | TGTGCCAGCAGCCAAAGATACCCGACAGGGTGGGTGTTTTTT | CASSQRYPTGWVFF
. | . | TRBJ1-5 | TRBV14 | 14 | TGTGCCAGCAGCGTCGGGGGCCCGGATCAGCCCCAGCATTTT | CASSVGGPDQPQHF
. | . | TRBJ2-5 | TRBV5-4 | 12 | TGTGCCAGCAGCCGAGGGCGAGAGACCCAGTACTTC | CASSRGRETQYF